This T cell receptor (beta chain) was documented in a study of T cells in Graves' hyperthyroidism and ophthalmopathy. Those patients with uncontrolled infection, other autoimmune disease, pregnancy or lactation were excluded. The study based diagnoses on clinical symptoms, serum thyroxine and TRAb, thyroid ultrasound and orbital computed tomography. At least ten counts were recorded for this clonotype. From RNA transcripts, TCR beta CDR3 regions were amplified. TCR CDR3 regions were first amplified by RT-PCR with HTBI primers. TCRdb redid the calling of the multiplex PCR reads with MiXCR, one entry per CDR3 protein. The data show 400,000 or so distinct CDR3 sequences, over 12% seen once. V lost 5 bases to trimming and J lost 3 bases; unmatched junction nucleotides: 8. Germline CDR1 SGHTA, CDR2 FQGNSA. This CDR3 spans 16 amino acids.

The sequencing sample was made of blood. The receptor comes from a man aged 45-65 years with Graves' ophthalmopathy. The chain has TRBV7-2 and TRBJ2-7; 12 nucleotides match TRBD2. CDR3 sequence: CASSEGLAGNNYEQYF. DNA for the CDR3: TGTGCCAGCAGCGAAGGACTAGCGGGAAACAACTACGAGCAGTACTTC.